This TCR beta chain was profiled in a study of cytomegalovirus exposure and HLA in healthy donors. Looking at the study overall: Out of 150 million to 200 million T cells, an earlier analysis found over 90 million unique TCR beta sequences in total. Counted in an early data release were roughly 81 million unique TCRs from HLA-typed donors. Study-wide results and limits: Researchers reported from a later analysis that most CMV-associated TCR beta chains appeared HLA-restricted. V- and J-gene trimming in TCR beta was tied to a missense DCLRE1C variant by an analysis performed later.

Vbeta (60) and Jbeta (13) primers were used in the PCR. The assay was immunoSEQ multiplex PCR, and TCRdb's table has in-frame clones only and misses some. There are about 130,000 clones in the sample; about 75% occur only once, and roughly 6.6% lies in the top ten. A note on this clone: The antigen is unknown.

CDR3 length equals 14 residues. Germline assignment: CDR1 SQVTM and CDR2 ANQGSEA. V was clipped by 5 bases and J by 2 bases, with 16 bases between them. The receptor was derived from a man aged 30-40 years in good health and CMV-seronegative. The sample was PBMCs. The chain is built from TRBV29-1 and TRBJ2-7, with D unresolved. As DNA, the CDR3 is TGCAGCGTTTTCGAACCGCGGATCCCCTACGAGCAGTACTTC. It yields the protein CSVFEPRIPYEQYF.